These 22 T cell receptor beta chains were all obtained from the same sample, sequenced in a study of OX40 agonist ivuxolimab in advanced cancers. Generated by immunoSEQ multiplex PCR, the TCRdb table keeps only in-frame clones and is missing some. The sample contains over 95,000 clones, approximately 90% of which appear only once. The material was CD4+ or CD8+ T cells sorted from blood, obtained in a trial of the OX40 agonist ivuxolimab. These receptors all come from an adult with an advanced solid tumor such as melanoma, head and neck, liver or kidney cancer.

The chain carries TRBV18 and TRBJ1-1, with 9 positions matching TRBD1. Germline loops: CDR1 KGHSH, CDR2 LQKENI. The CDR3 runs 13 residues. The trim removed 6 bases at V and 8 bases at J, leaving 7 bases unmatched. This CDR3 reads CASSARTGEEAFF. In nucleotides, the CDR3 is TGTGCCAGCTCGGCCCGGACAGGGGAAGAAGCTTTCTTT.

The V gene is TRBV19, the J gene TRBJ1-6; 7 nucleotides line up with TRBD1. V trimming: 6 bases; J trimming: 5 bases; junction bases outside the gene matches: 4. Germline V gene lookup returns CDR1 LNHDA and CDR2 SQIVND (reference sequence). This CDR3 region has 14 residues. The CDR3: CASRTGTDNSPLHF. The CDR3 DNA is TGTGCCAGTAGAACCGGGACAGATAATTCACCCCTCCACTTT.

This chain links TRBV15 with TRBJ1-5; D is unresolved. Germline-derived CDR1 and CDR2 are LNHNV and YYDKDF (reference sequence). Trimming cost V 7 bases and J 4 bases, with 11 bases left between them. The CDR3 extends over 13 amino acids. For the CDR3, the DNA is TGTGCCACCACCCCAGGCGTTAATCAGCCCCAGCATTTT. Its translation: CATTPGVNQPQHF.

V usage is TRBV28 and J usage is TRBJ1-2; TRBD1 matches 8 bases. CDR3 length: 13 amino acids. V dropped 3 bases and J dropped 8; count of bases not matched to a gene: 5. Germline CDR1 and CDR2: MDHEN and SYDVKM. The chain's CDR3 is CASSLDRVWGYTF. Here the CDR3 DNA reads TGTGCCAGCAGTTTGGACAGGGTCTGGGGCTACACCTTC.

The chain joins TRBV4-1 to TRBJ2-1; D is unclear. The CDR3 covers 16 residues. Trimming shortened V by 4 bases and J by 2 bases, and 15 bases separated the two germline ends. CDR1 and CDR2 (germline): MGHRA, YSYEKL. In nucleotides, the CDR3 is TGCGCCAGCAGCCTTTCGTCAAGCCTCCCCTACAATGAGCAGTTCTTC. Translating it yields CASSLSSSLPYNEQFF.

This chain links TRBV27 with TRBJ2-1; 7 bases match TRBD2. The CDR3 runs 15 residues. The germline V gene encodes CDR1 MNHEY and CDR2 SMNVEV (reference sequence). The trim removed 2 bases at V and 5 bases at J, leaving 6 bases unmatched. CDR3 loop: CASSLGLADNNEQFF. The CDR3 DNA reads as TGTGCCAGCAGTTTAGGGCTAGCGGATAACAATGAGCAGTTCTTC.

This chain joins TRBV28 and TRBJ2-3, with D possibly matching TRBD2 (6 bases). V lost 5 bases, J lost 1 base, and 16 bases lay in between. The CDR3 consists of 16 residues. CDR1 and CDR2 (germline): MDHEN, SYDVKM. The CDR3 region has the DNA TGTGCCAGCAGTAAGAGGCCTGGCGGGGGCACAGATACGCAGTATTTT. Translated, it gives CASSKRPGGGTDTQYF.

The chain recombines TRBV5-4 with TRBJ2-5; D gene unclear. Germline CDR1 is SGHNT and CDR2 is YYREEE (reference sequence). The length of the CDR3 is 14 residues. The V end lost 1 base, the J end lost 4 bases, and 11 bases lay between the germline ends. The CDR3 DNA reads TGTGCCAGCAGCTTGTGGTTGGGGTTAGAGACCCAGTACTTC. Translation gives CASSLWLGLETQYF.

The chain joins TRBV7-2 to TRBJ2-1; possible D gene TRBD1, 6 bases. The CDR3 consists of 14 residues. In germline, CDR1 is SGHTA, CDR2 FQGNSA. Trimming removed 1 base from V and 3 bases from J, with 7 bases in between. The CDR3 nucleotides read TGTGCCAGCAGCTTAGTACAGGGCTACAATGAGCAGTTCTTC. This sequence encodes CASSLVQGYNEQFF.

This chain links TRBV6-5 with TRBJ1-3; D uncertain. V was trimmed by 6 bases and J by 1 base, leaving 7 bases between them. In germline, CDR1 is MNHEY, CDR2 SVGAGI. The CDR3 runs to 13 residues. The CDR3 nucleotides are TGTGCCAGCAGGTCAGCGTCTGGAAACACCATATATTTT. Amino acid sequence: CASRSASGNTIYF.

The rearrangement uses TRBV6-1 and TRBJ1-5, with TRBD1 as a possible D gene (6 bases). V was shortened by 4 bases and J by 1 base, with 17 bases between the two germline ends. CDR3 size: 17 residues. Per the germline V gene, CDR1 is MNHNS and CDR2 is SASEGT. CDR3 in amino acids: CASSGDTRGNSNQPQHF. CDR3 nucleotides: TGTGCCAGCAGTGGGGATACAAGGGGGAACAGCAATCAGCCCCAGCATTTT.

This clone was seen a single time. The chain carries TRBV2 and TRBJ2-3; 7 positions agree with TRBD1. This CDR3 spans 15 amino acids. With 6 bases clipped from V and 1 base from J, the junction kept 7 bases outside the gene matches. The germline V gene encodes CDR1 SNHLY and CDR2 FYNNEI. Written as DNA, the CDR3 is TGTGCCAGCAGCCGAACCGGGACAGGCACAGATACGCAGTATTTT. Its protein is CASSRTGTGTDTQYF.

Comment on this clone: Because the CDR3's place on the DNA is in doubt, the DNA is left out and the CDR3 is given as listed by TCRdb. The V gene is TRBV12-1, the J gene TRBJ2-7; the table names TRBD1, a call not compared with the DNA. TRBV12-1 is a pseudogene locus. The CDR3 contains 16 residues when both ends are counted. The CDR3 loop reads CASSSVGQGASYEQYF.

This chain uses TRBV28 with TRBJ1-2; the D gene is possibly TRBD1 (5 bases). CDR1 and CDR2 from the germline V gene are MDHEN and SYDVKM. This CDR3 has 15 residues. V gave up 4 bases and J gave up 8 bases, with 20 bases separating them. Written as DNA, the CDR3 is TGTGCCAGCAGTTCCTCTCAGGGCCTGGGTTGGGGCTACACCTTC. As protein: CASSSSQGLGWGYTF.

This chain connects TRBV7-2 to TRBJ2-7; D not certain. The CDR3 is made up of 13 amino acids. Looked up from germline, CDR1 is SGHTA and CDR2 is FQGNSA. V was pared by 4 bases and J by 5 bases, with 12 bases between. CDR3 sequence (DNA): TGTGCCAGCAGCTCCTATACCCTTGACGAGCAGTACTTC. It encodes CASSSYTLDEQYF.

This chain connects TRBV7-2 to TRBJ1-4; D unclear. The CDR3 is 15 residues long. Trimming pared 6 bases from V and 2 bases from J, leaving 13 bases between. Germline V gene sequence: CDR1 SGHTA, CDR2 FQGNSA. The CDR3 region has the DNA TGTGCCAGCAGGACCGAGGGTTTCACTAATGAAAAACTGTTTTTT. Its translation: CASRTEGFTNEKLFF.

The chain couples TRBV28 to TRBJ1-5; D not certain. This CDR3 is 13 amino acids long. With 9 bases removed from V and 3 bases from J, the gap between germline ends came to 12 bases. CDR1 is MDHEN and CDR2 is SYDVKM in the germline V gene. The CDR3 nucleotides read TGTGCCAGTTTGGGGTCCCTCAATCAGCCCCAGCATTTT. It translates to CASLGSLNQPQHF.

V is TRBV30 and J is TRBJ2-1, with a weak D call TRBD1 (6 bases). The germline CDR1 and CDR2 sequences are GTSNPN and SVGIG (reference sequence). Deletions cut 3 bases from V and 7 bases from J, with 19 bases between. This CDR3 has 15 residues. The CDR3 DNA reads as TGTGCCTGGAGGGCCCCCACAGGGTTTATGAATGAGCAGTTCTTC. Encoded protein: CAWRAPTGFMNEQFF.

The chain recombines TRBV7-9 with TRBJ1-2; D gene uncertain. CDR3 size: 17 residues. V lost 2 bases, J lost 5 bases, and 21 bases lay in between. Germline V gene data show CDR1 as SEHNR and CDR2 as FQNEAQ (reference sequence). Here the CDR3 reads CASSLTPAGEGSYGYTF. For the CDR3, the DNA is TGTGCCAGCAGCTTAACTCCCGCAGGAGAAGGATCATATGGCTACACCTTC.

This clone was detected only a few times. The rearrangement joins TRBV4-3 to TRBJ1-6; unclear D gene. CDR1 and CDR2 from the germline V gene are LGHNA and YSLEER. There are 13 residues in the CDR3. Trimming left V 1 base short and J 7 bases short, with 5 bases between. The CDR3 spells CASSQGMNSPLHF. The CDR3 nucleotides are TGCGCCAGCAGCCAAGGAATGAATTCACCCCTCCACTTT.

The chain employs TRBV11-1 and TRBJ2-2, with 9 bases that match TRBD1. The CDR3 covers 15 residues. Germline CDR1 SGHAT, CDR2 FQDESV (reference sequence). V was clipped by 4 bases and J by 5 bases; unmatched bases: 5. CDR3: CASSSGTGKTGELFF. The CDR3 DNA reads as TGTGCCAGCAGCTCCGGGACAGGGAAAACCGGGGAGCTGTTTTTT.

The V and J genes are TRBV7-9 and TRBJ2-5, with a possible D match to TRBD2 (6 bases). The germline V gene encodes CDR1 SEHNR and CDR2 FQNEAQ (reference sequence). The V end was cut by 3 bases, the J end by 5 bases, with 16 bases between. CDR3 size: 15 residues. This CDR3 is CASSFGGLGRETQYF. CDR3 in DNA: TGTGCCAGCAGCTTTGGCGGGTTGGGGAGGGAGACCCAGTACTTC.